The 22 T cell receptor beta chains listed next were all sequenced from one sample in a study of OX40 agonist ivuxolimab in advanced cancers. Some clones are missing from TCRdb's copy, which holds only in-frame ones; the method was immunoSEQ multiplex PCR. The data hold around 60,000 clones, with about 88% observed a single time. The sequenced sample was CD4+ or CD8+ T cells sorted from blood, obtained in a trial of the OX40 agonist ivuxolimab. The receptors come from an adult with an advanced solid tumor such as melanoma, head and neck, liver or kidney cancer.

Concerning this clone itself: Germline is not matched at one junction end, which may reflect a read error. The chain uses TRBV28 and TRBJ2-7; 7 nucleotides align to TRBD2. Germline values: CDR1 MDHEN, CDR2 SYDVKM. The CDR3 extends over 14 amino acids. The CDR3 DNA reads as TGTGCCAGCAGTCTGGGGAGGGCCTCCCACGAGCAGTACTTC. Its protein is CASSLGRASHEQYF.

The V and J genes are TRBV13 and TRBJ2-2, with D perhaps matching TRBD1 (6 bases). V was cut by 5 bases and J by 6 bases, with 16 bases left in between. Germline values: CDR1 PRHDT, CDR2 FYEKMQ (reference sequence). CDR3 length: 15 amino acids. The chain's CDR3 is CASSEKQGLPGELFF. DNA for the CDR3: TGTGCCAGCAGCGAGAAACAGGGCCTCCCCGGGGAGCTGTTTTTT. The complete variable domain, with remaining parts taken from reference TRBV13 and TRBJ2-2, reads AAGVIQSPRHLIKEKRETATLKCYPIPRHDTVYWYQQGPGQDPQFLISFYEKMQSDKGSIPDRFSAQQFSDYHSELNMSSLELGDSALYFCASSEKQGLPGELFFGEGSRLTVL.

This chain uses TRBV11-3 with TRBJ2-7; the D call may be TRBD1 or TRBD2 (6 bases each). In germline, CDR1 is SGHNT, CDR2 YENEEA. The ends were cut back, 5 bases at V and 4 bases at J, with 21 bases in the middle. The CDR3 has 16 amino acids. The CDR3 loop is CASSTGAGTSRYEQYF. The DNA for the CDR3 is TGTGCCAGCAGCACGGGGGCGGGCACTAGCAGGTACGAGCAGTACTTC.

This clone came up once. The V and J genes are TRBV7-9 and TRBJ2-1; D is unresolved. Trimming cost V 2 bases and J 2 bases, with 10 bases left between them. The CDR3 has 15 residues. CDR1 and CDR2 (germline): SEHNR, FQNEAQ (reference sequence). This CDR3 is CASSLMGSTYNEQFF. The CDR3 region has the DNA TGTGCCAGCAGCTTAATGGGAAGTACCTACAATGAGCAGTTCTTC.

This clone was counted once. V and J are TRBV5-6 and TRBJ1-1, with 10 bases that match TRBD1. In germline, CDR1 is SGHDT, CDR2 YYEEEE. Germline trimming cut 4 bases from V and 3 bases from J; bases unmatched to any gene: 3. CDR3 length: 14 residues. The CDR3 loop is CASSPDRGDTEAFF. CDR3 nucleotide sequence: TGTGCCAGCAGCCCGGACAGGGGGGACACTGAAGCTTTCTTT.

The chain recombines TRBV19 with TRBJ2-7; no reliable D call. The V gene lost 6 bases and the J gene lost 7 bases, with 16 bases spanning the gap. Germline-derived CDR1 and CDR2 are LNHDA and SQIVND (reference sequence). The CDR3 runs 13 residues. The CDR3 sequence is CASSRNPAGEQYF. CDR3 coding DNA: TGTGCCAGTAGCAGGAACCCGGCCGGGGAGCAGTACTTC.

CDR3 in amino acids: CASSPGVRGELFF. CDR3 nucleotide sequence: TGTGCCAGCAGCCCAGGGGTCCGTGGGGAGCTGTTTTTT. The rearrangement links TRBV7-9 to TRBJ2-2, with a tentative D call TRBD1 (6 bases). The V and J ends lost 5 bases and 8 bases respectively, with 12 bases between them. The CDR3 has 13 residues. CDR1 and CDR2 (germline): SEHNR, FQNEAQ (reference sequence).

This rearrangement joins TRBV9 to TRBJ2-2; a possible D gene is TRBD1 (6 bases). Trimming removed 0 bases at V and 6 bases at J, with 12 bases between. The CDR3 sequence is 15 residues long. In germline, CDR1 is SGDLS, CDR2 YYNGEE. The CDR3 nucleotides are TGTGCCAGCAGCGTAGGCAGGGACACACCCGGGGAGCTGTTTTTT. This translates into CASSVGRDTPGELFF.

This chain uses TRBV27 with TRBJ2-5; D may be TRBD2 (6 bases). V gave up 5 bases and J gave up 5 bases, with 18 bases separating them. Germline V gives CDR1 MNHEY, CDR2 SMNVEV (reference sequence). The CDR3 has 15 amino acids. The CDR3 DNA reads as TGTGCCAGCAGTCCCCAGAAGGGCCGGGGGGAGACCCAGTACTTC. Its translation: CASSPQKGRGETQYF.

The rearrangement links TRBV7-3 to TRBJ2-1; 10 bases are shared with TRBD2. CDR3 size: 15 residues. V was pared by 1 base and J by 7 bases, with 4 bases of the junction left unmatched. Germline V gene lookup returns CDR1 SGHTA and CDR2 FQGTGA. CDR3 DNA sequence: TGTGCCAGCAGCTTAAAGCGGGAGGGCCCGAATGAGCAGTTCTTC. Its translation: CASSLKREGPNEQFF.

The chain joins TRBV4-1 to TRBJ2-1; TRBD2 matches at 13 bases. Germline trimming cut 0 bases from V and 5 bases from J; bases unmatched to any gene: 16. Germline loops: CDR1 MGHRA, CDR2 YSYEKL. There are 21 residues in the CDR3. The CDR3 protein is CASSQDSSALILAGGDNEQFF. CDR3 DNA: TGCGCCAGCAGCCAAGATAGCTCGGCTCTTATACTAGCGGGAGGGGACAATGAGCAGTTCTTC.

The chain combines TRBV7-9 with TRBJ2-7; D is ambiguous. Germline loops: CDR1 SEHNR, CDR2 FQNEAQ (reference sequence). This CDR3 is built from 13 residues. The germline V and J ends were trimmed by 5 bases and 6 bases, with 14 bases remaining between them. This chain's CDR3 is CASSLQPSSEQYF. In DNA, the CDR3 is TGTGCCAGCAGCCTCCAACCTTCCAGCGAGCAGTACTTC.

The rearrangement uses TRBV5-1 and TRBJ2-2; TRBD1 aligns across 7 bases. Germline CDR1 SGHRS, CDR2 YFSETQ. This CDR3 has 13 residues. V shed 4 bases, J shed 6 bases, and the junction held 3 bases outside the gene matches. Written as DNA, the CDR3 is TGCGCCAGCAGCGGGGACAGTCCCGGGGAGCTGTTTTTT. Amino acid sequence: CASSGDSPGELFF.

The rearrangement uses TRBV19 and TRBJ1-1, with D unresolved. Trimming cost V 6 bases and J 1 base, with 9 bases left between them. The CDR3 is 13 amino acids. Germline V gene data show CDR1 as LNHDA and CDR2 as SQIVND (reference sequence). The CDR3 reads CASSVTRNTEAFF. DNA for the CDR3: TGTGCCAGTAGCGTTACAAGGAACACTGAAGCTTTCTTT.

The genes are TRBV6-5 and TRBJ2-1; 8 bases are shared with TRBD2. CDR1 and CDR2 from the germline V gene are MNHEY and SVGAGI. J lost 1 base, V lost 2 bases, and 4 bases had no gene match. The CDR3 length is 16 residues. The CDR3 DNA reads TGTGCCAGCAGTTACGAGGCTAGCGGGTCCTACAATGAGCAGTTCTTC. This gives the protein CASSYEASGSYNEQFF.

This clone was recorded only once. The CDR3 protein is CASSIQGLDTEAFF. The CDR3 bases are TGTGCCAGCAGTATACAGGGTTTGGACACTGAAGCTTTCTTT. The genes are TRBV6-1 and TRBJ1-1; TRBD1 is a possible D gene (6 bases). The length of the CDR3 is 14 residues. Germline V gene sequence: CDR1 MNHNS, CDR2 SASEGT. Trimming left V 5 bases short and J 3 bases short, with 13 bases between.

V gene TRBV4-1 combines with J gene TRBJ2-3; D is uncertain. Germline assignment: CDR1 MGHRA and CDR2 YSYEKL. The V end lost 6 bases, the J end lost 4 bases, and 14 bases lay between the germline ends. CDR3 length: 14 amino acids. The CDR3 spells CASRLGYESDTQYF. The DNA for the CDR3 is TGCGCCAGCAGACTCGGGTACGAGTCAGATACGCAGTATTTT.

The V and J genes are TRBV5-6 and TRBJ2-3; TRBD1 matches 8 bases. The CDR3 is 16 residues long. V lost 0 bases and J lost 0; bases outside the gene matches: 3. CDR1 SGHDT and CDR2 YYEEEE come from the germline V gene. The CDR3, as DNA: TGTGCCAGCAGCTTGGGGGACAGGCCTAGCACAGATACGCAGTATTTT. Its translation is CASSLGDRPSTDTQYF.

This sequence joins TRBV28 and TRBJ2-1, with 9 bases fitting TRBD1. V lost 1 base and J lost 6; bases outside the gene matches: 4. The germline V gene has CDR1 MDHEN and CDR2 SYDVKM. The CDR3 spans 15 residues. The CDR3: CASSLLTGGSNEQFF. CDR3 sequence (DNA): TGTGCCAGCAGTTTATTAACAGGGGGCTCCAATGAGCAGTTCTTC. Combining the CDR3 with reference TRBV28 and TRBJ2-1 gives the whole variable domain DVKVTQSSRYLVKRTGEKVFLECVQDMDHENMFWYRQDPGLGLRLIYFSYDVKMKEKGDIPEGYSVSREKKERFSLILESASTNQTSMYLCASSLLTGGSNEQFFGPGTRLTVL.

In DNA form, the CDR3 reads TGTGCCAGCAGTTTAAACGGTAACACTGAAGCTTTCTTT. Its protein is CASSLNGNTEAFF. The gene calls are TRBV27 and TRBJ1-1, with D unresolved. The CDR3 has 13 amino acids. The germline V gene has CDR1 MNHEY and CDR2 SMNVEV (reference sequence). V lost 2 bases to trimming and J lost 2 bases, with 6 bases between them.

V and J are TRBV19 and TRBJ2-3; no clear D gene. The V end was cut by 1 base, the J end by 5 bases, with 7 bases between. The germline V gene has CDR1 LNHDA and CDR2 SQIVND (reference sequence). The CDR3 is 13 amino acids. The CDR3 sequence is CASSIVKGDTQYF. The CDR3 DNA sequence: TGTGCCAGTAGTATAGTTAAGGGAGATACGCAGTATTTT. Looking up the rest from reference TRBV19 and TRBJ2-3 gives the full variable domain: DGGITQSPKYLFRKEGQNVTLSCEQNLNHDAMYWYRQDPGQGLRLIYYSQIVNDFQKGDIAEGYSVSREKKESFPLTVTSAQKNPTAFYLCASSIVKGDTQYFGPGTRLTVL.

V usage is TRBV7-9 and J usage is TRBJ1-2, with a weak D call TRBD1 (5 bases). Germline CDR1 and CDR2: SEHNR and FQNEAQ (reference sequence). The V end was cut by 1 base, the J end by 6 bases, with 9 bases between. The CDR3 is 13 amino acids. The CDR3 DNA follows: TGTGCCAGCAGCTTAGGGGACGGTGATGGCTACACCTTC. It translates to CASSLGDGDGYTF.